The 28 T cell receptor beta chains given below trace back to one sample, sequenced in a study of lymphopenia after photon versus proton radiotherapy. TCRdb keeps only in-frame clones here, not all; method: immunoSEQ multiplex PCR. The repertoire holds just over 30,000 clones, with over 85% as singletons. Sequencing was performed on peripheral blood, taken from a patient treated with photon-based radiotherapy. The receptor source for this set is a woman aged 45-65 years with cholangiocarcinoma.

The V gene is TRBV7-2, the J gene TRBJ1-5; D unclear. V lost 1 base and J lost 2, with 9 bases in between. Per germline, CDR1 SGHTA and CDR2 FQGNSA. This CDR3 is built from 15 residues. In DNA, the CDR3 is TGTGCCAGCAGCTTAGATGCGGGAGGCAATCAGCCCCAGCATTTT. It specifies CASSLDAGGNQPQHF.

V usage is TRBV9 and J usage is TRBJ2-3; the match to TRBD2 covers 11 bases. Germline CDR1 is SGDLS and CDR2 is YYNGEE. The CDR3 is made up of 18 amino acids. V lost 4 bases, J lost 1 base, and 11 bases stayed unmatched. The CDR3 loop is CASSLTFSGGAGTDTQYF. The DNA of the CDR3 is TGTGCCAGCAGCTTAACTTTTAGCGGGGGGGCCGGCACAGATACGCAGTATTTT.

CDR3 sequence: CASSRDNFSGNTIYF. CDR3 nucleotide sequence: TGTGCCAGCAGCCGGGACAACTTCTCTGGAAACACCATATATTTT. The V gene is TRBV7-9, the J gene TRBJ1-3; TRBD1 is a possible D gene (6 bases). CDR1 SEHNR and CDR2 FQNEAQ come from the germline V gene (reference sequence). The CDR3 extends over 15 amino acids. Trimming took 5 bases from V and 0 from J, leaving 11 bases between them.

The V call is TRBV6-4, the J call TRBJ1-5, with no clear D. This CDR3 region has 15 residues. Trimming took 2 bases from V and 4 from J, leaving 12 bases between them. The germline gives CDR1 MRHNA, CDR2 SNTAGT. This CDR3 is CASSDVRYSNQPQHF. The CDR3 nucleotides read TGTGCCAGCAGTGACGTCAGGTACTCTAATCAGCCCCAGCATTTT.

The chain recombines TRBV7-7 with TRBJ2-7, with D uncertain. This CDR3 is 15 amino acids long. CDR1 SSHAT and CDR2 FNYEAQ come from the germline V gene (reference sequence). The V and J ends lost 1 base and 0 bases respectively, with 10 bases between them. The CDR3 DNA reads as TGTGCCAGCAGCTTAGGGCCGCAAAGCTCCTACGAGCAGTACTTC. It encodes CASSLGPQSSYEQYF.

The V call is TRBV7-2, the J call TRBJ1-5; no clear D. The V end lost 5 bases, the J end lost 2 bases, and 4 bases lay between the germline ends. Germline assignment: CDR1 SGHTA and CDR2 FQGNSA. The CDR3 length is 12 residues. The chain's CDR3 is CASSTGNQPQHF. The CDR3 bases are TGTGCCAGCAGCACAGGCAATCAGCCCCAGCATTTT. The variable domain in full, completed from reference TRBV7-2 and TRBJ1-5, reads GAGVSQSPSNKVTEKGKDVELRCDPISGHTALYWYRQSLGQGLEFLIYFQGNSAPDKSGLPSDRFSAERTGGSVSTLTIQRTQQEDSAVYLCASSTGNQPQHFGDGTRLSIL.

The rearrangement links TRBV25-1 to TRBJ1-1; 9 nucleotides align to TRBD1. CDR1 and CDR2 (germline): MGHDK, SYGVNS. The V gene end was trimmed by 3 bases and the J gene end by 5 bases; junction bases not matched to a gene: 4. The length of the CDR3 is 14 residues. The CDR3 loop reads CASSDYRGQTEAFF. Here the CDR3 DNA reads TGTGCCAGCAGTGATTACAGGGGGCAAACTGAAGCTTTCTTT.

This clone was seen once. The rearrangement joins TRBV27 to TRBJ1-4, with 11 bases identical to TRBD1. Germline V gene sequence: CDR1 MNHEY, CDR2 SMNVEV (reference sequence). The CDR3 is made up of 16 amino acids. Unmatched junction bases numbered 9, after V lost 5 bases and J lost 7 bases. The CDR3, as DNA: TGTGCCAGCAGTCCTATATGGGACAGGGGGAGTGAAAAACTGTTTTTT. It is translated as CASSPIWDRGSEKLFF.

The CDR3 sequence is CASSRTSGYTF. DNA for the CDR3: TGTGCCAGCAGCAGAACGAGTGGCTACACCTTC. The chain has TRBV21-1 and TRBJ1-2. TRBV21-1 is an annotated pseudogene. The CDR3 spans 11 residues.

This chain connects TRBV19 to TRBJ1-5; D ambiguous. This CDR3 has 14 amino acids. Germline CDR1 is LNHDA and CDR2 is SQIVND (reference sequence). The germline V and J ends were trimmed by 1 base and 0 bases, with 4 bases remaining between them. CDR3 in amino acids: CASSIVDSNQPQHF. CDR3 DNA sequence: TGTGCCAGTAGTATAGTTGATAGCAATCAGCCCCAGCATTTT.

A single count supports this clone. V usage is TRBV2 and J usage is TRBJ1-2, with TRBD1 matching 8 bases. The germline V gene encodes CDR1 SNHLY and CDR2 FYNNEI. The CDR3 has 12 residues. V trimming: 8 bases; J trimming: 7 bases; junction bases outside the gene matches: 6. Here the CDR3 reads CASADRGGGYTF. DNA for the CDR3: TGTGCCAGCGCAGACAGGGGAGGTGGCTACACCTTC.

This clone has only a few counts. V gene TRBV2 combines with J gene TRBJ1-3; D might be TRBD1 (5 bases). CDR3 size: 15 residues. V was cut by 6 bases and J by 0 bases, with 12 bases left in between. The germline gives CDR1 SNHLY, CDR2 FYNNEI. The DNA for the CDR3 is TGTGCCAGCAGACCTACAGGCAACTCTGGAAACACCATATATTTT. Its translation is CASRPTGNSGNTIYF.

This clone is labeled as medium-sized. This chain links TRBV12-5 with TRBJ2-7, with D unresolved. The germline CDR1 and CDR2 sequences are LGHNT and FRNRAP. The CDR3 consists of 12 residues. The V and J ends lost 2 bases and 3 bases respectively, with 5 bases between them. The CDR3 DNA follows: TGTGCTAGTGGTTTGATTCTCTACGAGCAGTACTTC. It encodes CASGLILYEQYF.

The J gene is TRBJ1-2, the V gene TRBV4-3; a possible D gene is TRBD1 (5 bases). This CDR3 is 14 amino acids long. The ends were cut back, 1 base at V and 7 bases at J, with 13 bases in the middle. Germline CDR1 and CDR2: LGHNA and YSLEER. This chain's CDR3 is CASSQGGKAGGYTF. Here the CDR3 DNA reads TGCGCCAGCAGCCAAGGGGGCAAGGCCGGTGGCTACACCTTC.

V is TRBV7-9 and J is TRBJ1-2; D might be TRBD1 (5 bases). Germline V CDR1 and CDR2: SEHNR, FQNEAQ (reference sequence). The CDR3 length is 16 residues. V gave up 7 bases and J gave up 4 bases, with 22 bases separating them. CDR3 nucleotide sequence: TGTGCCAGCACTCCGGGGAGGGAGAAAGGGGCCTATGGCTACACCTTC. Protein product: CASTPGREKGAYGYTF. The full variable domain, its missing parts supplied by reference TRBV7-9 and TRBJ1-2, is DTGVSQNPRHKITKRGQNVTFRCDPISEHNRLYWYRQTLGQGPEFLTYFQNEAQLEKSRLLSDRFSAERPKGSFSTLEIQRTEQGDSAMYLCASTPGREKGAYGYTFGSGTRLTVV.

The rearrangement links TRBV19 to TRBJ1-1, with 10 bases matching TRBD1. The germline gives CDR1 LNHDA, CDR2 SQIVND (reference sequence). Unmatched junction bases numbered 16, after V lost 7 bases and J lost 5 bases. This CDR3 is 17 amino acids long. The CDR3 spells CASTRVGSWTGGTEAFF. The DNA of the CDR3 is TGTGCCAGTACCCGAGTCGGGTCGTGGACAGGGGGTACTGAAGCTTTCTTT.

The chain carries TRBV12-5 and TRBJ2-7; either TRBD1 or TRBD2 may supply D (6 bases each). Trimming removed 2 bases from V and 3 bases from J, with 17 bases in between. This CDR3 spans 16 amino acids. Per germline, CDR1 LGHNT and CDR2 FRNRAP. CDR3 bases: TGTGCTAGTGGTTTGACCCTACCCGGGGGCAACTACGAGCAGTACTTC. It codes for CASGLTLPGGNYEQYF.

The chain uses TRBV5-1 and TRBJ1-1; possible D gene TRBD1, 5 bases. Germline values: CDR1 SGHRS, CDR2 YFSETQ. The V gene lost 0 bases and the J gene lost 7 bases, with 10 bases spanning the gap. The CDR3 is 13 residues long. CDR3 nucleotides: TGCGCCAGCAGCTTGGCCCAGGGTGGTGAAGCTTTCTTT. This gives the protein CASSLAQGGEAFF.

The chain carries TRBV7-2 and TRBJ2-5, with TRBD2 matching over 8 bases. Germline V gene data show CDR1 as SGHTA and CDR2 as FQGNSA. V shed 1 base and J 2 bases; nucleotides not matched to a gene: 3. This CDR3 spans 15 amino acids. CDR3 in amino acids: CASSLDAGGQETQYF. CDR3 nucleotide sequence: TGTGCCAGCAGCTTAGATGCGGGGGGACAAGAGACCCAGTACTTC.

This CDR3 reads CASSDETYRGGTEAFF. The CDR3 DNA follows: TGCGCCAGCAGCGACGAAACTTATCGGGGGGGGACTGAAGCTTTCTTT. This chain uses TRBV4-3 with TRBJ1-1; D may be TRBD1 (5 bases). The CDR3 length is 16 residues. The germline CDR1 and CDR2 sequences are LGHNA and YSLEER. V was clipped by 5 bases and J by 5 bases, with 21 bases between them.

The V call is TRBV5-4, the J call TRBJ1-1, with TRBD1 matching 8 bases. CDR1 and CDR2 (germline): SGHNT, YYREEE (reference sequence). Losses at the gene ends were 0 bases for V and 8 bases for J; bases not matched to a gene: 9. There are 15 residues in the CDR3. The CDR3 is CASSLAWQGASEAFF. The CDR3 bases are TGTGCCAGCAGCTTGGCGTGGCAGGGGGCTTCGGAAGCTTTCTTT.

V usage is TRBV30 and J usage is TRBJ1-2; D is uncertain. CDR1 is GTSNPN and CDR2 is SVGIG in the germline V gene (reference sequence). The CDR3 spans 11 residues. V was trimmed by 0 bases and J by 7 bases, leaving 6 bases between them. CDR3 nucleotide sequence: TGTGCCTGGAGTGTAAGGAGTGGCTACACCTTC. Translated, it gives CAWSVRSGYTF.

This chain links TRBV2 with TRBJ1-1, with D perhaps TRBD1 (6 bases). V lost 10 bases to trimming and J lost 7 bases, with 13 bases between them. This CDR3 region has 11 residues. Per germline, CDR1 SNHLY and CDR2 FYNNEI. The CDR3 nucleotides are TGTGCCAACGGCTACAGGGTTGAAGCTTTCTTT. Encoded protein: CANGYRVEAFF.

The chain uses TRBV19 and TRBJ1-6; TRBD1 aligns across 9 bases. The CDR3 runs 15 residues. Germline CDR1 LNHDA, CDR2 SQIVND (reference sequence). Trimming cost V 4 bases and J 9 bases; bases outside gene matches: 7. CDR3 in amino acids: CASSTEDRGSSPLHF. The DNA of the CDR3 is TGTGCCAGTAGTACCGAGGACAGGGGAAGTTCACCCCTCCACTTT.

The V call is TRBV7-2, the J call TRBJ1-5; tentative D call: TRBD1 (6 bases). V lost 1 base, J lost 7 bases, and 20 bases lay in between. CDR3 length equals 17 residues. Germline V gene lookup returns CDR1 SGHTA and CDR2 FQGNSA. The chain's CDR3 is CASSLGVIGGQTQPQHF. As DNA, the CDR3 is TGTGCCAGCAGCTTAGGAGTCATTGGGGGGCAGACGCAGCCCCAGCATTTT.

The chain has TRBV10-3 and TRBJ2-7; D could derive from TRBD1 or TRBD2 (5 bases each). The CDR3 spans 16 residues. Trimming stripped 2 bases from V and 0 bases from J, with 14 bases between. Per the germline V gene, CDR1 is ENHRY and CDR2 is SYGVKD. The CDR3 nucleotides read TGTGCCATCAGTGAGCAAGGGACGGGGATCTCCTACGAGCAGTACTTC. It translates to CAISEQGTGISYEQYF.

The chain links TRBV6-1 to TRBJ2-7; D call uncertain. The CDR3 is made up of 13 amino acids. Trimming took 6 bases from V and 4 from J, leaving 13 bases between them. The germline CDR1 and CDR2 sequences are MNHNS and SASEGT. The CDR3 DNA follows: TGTGCCAGCAGCACCGAGGAACGGTACGAGCAGTACTTC. This codes for CASSTEERYEQYF.

The chain couples TRBV6-1 to TRBJ1-2; unclear D gene. V was shortened by 6 bases and J by 8 bases, with 13 bases between the two germline ends. This CDR3 region has 12 residues. Germline CDR1 reads MNHNS; CDR2 reads SASEGT. The CDR3 here is CASSLRNWGYTF. The CDR3 coding sequence is TGTGCCAGCAGCCTCAGGAACTGGGGCTACACCTTC.